This entry is about one T cell receptor (beta chain). What this receptor recognizes is not known. An end of the junction differs from the germline gene, which may be a read error. Donors were around 37 systemically healthy Caucasian individuals from Russia aged roughly 6 to 100 years. Approximately 9.3 milliliters of peripheral blood were collected from each donor into EDTA-treated Vacutainer tubes. Ficoll-Paque density-gradient centrifugation was used to isolate PBMCs, with at least 6.5 million per sample. Trizol reagent was used to extract total RNA from the PBMCs, yielding at least 5 micrograms per sample. The percentages of naive CD45RAhigh/CD27high T cells were determined by flow cytometry on a PBMC aliquot from every donor. The method was 5' RACE. The instrument was an Illumina HiSeq 2500. A second roughly 6 to 12 cycle PCR used a sample-barcoded 5' primer and a J-beta primer mix. A unique molecular identifier was introduced onto each TCR beta cDNA molecule by a template-switch 5' adaptor carrying 12 random nucleotides. At least 3 million CDR3-containing paired-end reads were obtained from each sample. First-strand cDNA synthesis was performed from all RNA using the Mint cDNA synthesis kit, with priming by a TRBC-specific oligonucleotide. Following uracil-DNA glycosylase treatment, a first 18-cycle PCR with universal primers M1SS and BC2_uni_R was performed on all cDNA. As for the original processing: For normalization, 1 million high-quality reads, each with a distinct molecular identifier, were randomly selected from each sample. Reads with shared molecular identifiers were discarded instead of being binned into consensus sequences. CDR3 identification, clonotype clustering and error correction used MiTCR with a Q25 quality threshold and the strictest error-elimination algorithm. Lower-bound total TCR beta diversity was estimated with a nonparametric unseen species model using Euler transformation. TCRdb itself trimmed the public reads at Q25 with fastp, ran MiXCR and retained productive beta chains. Identical CDR3 proteins give one entry, which carries the most common genes and DNA. TCRdb, not the authors, supplied the V and J calls. A total of around 780,000 distinct CDR3 sequences appear in this sample, 25% to 30% of them only once. Under 3% of the sample is in the top ten clones.

These data come from a study of blood T cells in healthy people across ages (dated by TCRdb to 2015 to 2017). Background on the whole study: Template switching captured roughly one uniquely barcoded TCR beta cDNA molecule per two T cells in model experiments. The study analyzed two additional independent replicas of 1 million unique cDNA reads from the same blood draw for two donors, one aged 18 to 30 and one aged 80 or older. To track age-related changes in TCR beta repertoire diversity, the study relied on deep sequencing normalized with unique cDNA molecular identifiers. Four age groups were formed from the donors: young (average about 15 years), middle-aged (just under 40), aged (approximately 60) and long-lived (around 82). Study-wide conclusions, independent of this receptor: Observed TCR beta diversity per million T cells fell roughly linearly with age, and a significant reduction was already apparent by age about 36. Compared with the aged group, more naive CD4+ T cells, fewer expanded clones and increased TCR diversity were shown by the long-lived group, suggesting age selection. Because donor CMV infection status was unknown, age-related changes in expanded clonotypes were potentially confounded. Because profiling used bulk unsorted PBMCs, naive and antigen-experienced compartments could not be compared conclusively. There was a strong correlation between observed TCR beta diversity and the percentage of naive T cells measured by flow cytometry. Estimates of total diversity based on one million sequenced T cells were regarded as lower bounds and as underestimates.

Taken from cysteine to phenylalanine, the CDR3 has 18 residues. Here the CDR3 DNA is all that survives: 54 bases in frame from base 1. CDR1 SGHTA and CDR2 FQGNSA are derived from the germline V gene. This same sample was also part of a study on T cells of mothers and their children. From that second study: Donors were nine systemically healthy Caucasian individuals: three mothers and their six children. cDNA synthesis used all of the extracted RNA, with 1.5 ug of RNA in each 15 ul reaction. In the second PCR, the M1S primer added sample barcodes and 2-4 random nucleotides. More than 8 million TCR beta CDR3 reads were obtained from each mother, and 2.5 million to 3 million reads were obtained from each child. In both related and unrelated pairs, thymic selection shapes the output of TCR recombination in a similar way, with inherited differences having only a minor effect. Normalized repertoire overlap was always found to be slightly, but never significantly, higher in related mother-child pairs than in unrelated mother-child pairs. With a sensitivity of about 100 clones per million clonotypes, no persistent microchimeric T cell clones were detected. In the study, deep NGS was used to compare the TCR beta repertoires of mothers and children, and features distinguishing related mother-child pairs from unrelated individuals were sought. The mean age was roughly 36 +/- 4 years for the mothers and about 10 +/- 4 years for the children. After adapter ligation was performed with NEBNext reagents, the libraries were sequenced on an Illumina HiSeq 2000 with 100+100 nt paired-end reads. To prevent cross-contamination, the mother and child libraries were prepared a month apart and were sequenced in separate runs. For each donor, somewhere between about 450,000 and 2,000,000 distinct TCR beta clonotypes were identified. Naive TCR beta clonotypes were estimated from low-frequency clonotypes matched to each donor's FACS-determined naive share, without sorting.

The TCR sequence derives from a boy aged 5-17 years in good health. Input material: blood. In this chain, TRBV7-2 is recombined with TRBJ1-3, with TRBD1 identical over 7 junction bases. The CDR3 protein is CANSLQVVGGATGNTIYF. The sequence in DNA is TGTGCCAACAGCTTACAAGTGGTAGGGGGCGCGACTGGAAACACCATATATTTT.